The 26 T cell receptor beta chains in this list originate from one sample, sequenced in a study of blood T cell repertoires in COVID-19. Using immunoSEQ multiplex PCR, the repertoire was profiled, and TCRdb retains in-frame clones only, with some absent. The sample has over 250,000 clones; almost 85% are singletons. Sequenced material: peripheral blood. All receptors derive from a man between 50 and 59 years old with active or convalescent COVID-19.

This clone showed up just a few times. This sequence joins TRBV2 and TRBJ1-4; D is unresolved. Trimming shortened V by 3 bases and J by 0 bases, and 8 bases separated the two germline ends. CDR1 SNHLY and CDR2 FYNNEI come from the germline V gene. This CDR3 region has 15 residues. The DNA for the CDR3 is TGTGCCAGCAGTGACAGGAGGGCAACTAATGAAAAACTGTTTTTT. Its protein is CASSDRRATNEKLFF.

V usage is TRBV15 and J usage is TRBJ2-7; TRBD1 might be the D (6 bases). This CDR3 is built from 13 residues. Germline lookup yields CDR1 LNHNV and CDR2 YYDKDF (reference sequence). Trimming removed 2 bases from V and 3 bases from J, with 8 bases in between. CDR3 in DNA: TGTGCCACCAGCAGAAACAGGGACTACGAGCAGTACTTC. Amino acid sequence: CATSRNRDYEQYF.

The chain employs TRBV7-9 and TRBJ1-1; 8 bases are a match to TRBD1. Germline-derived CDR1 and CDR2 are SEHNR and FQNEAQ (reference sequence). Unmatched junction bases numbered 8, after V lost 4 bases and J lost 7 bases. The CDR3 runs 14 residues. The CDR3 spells CASSYNRGTGEAFF. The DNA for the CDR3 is TGTGCCAGCAGCTATAACAGGGGGACAGGTGAAGCTTTCTTT.

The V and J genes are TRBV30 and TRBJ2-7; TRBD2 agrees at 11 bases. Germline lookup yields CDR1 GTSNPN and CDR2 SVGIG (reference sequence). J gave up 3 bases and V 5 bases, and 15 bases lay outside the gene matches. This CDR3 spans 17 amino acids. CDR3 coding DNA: TGTGCCTGGTCCGGTCTAGCGGGAGGAGGGGGCCGCTACGAGCAGTACTTC. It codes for CAWSGLAGGGGRYEQYF.

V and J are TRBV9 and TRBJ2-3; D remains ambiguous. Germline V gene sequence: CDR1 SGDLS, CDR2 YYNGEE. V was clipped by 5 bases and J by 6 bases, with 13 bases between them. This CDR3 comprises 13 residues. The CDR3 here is CASSPRPTDTQYF. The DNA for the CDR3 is TGTGCCAGCAGTCCTAGGCCCACGGATACGCAGTATTTT.

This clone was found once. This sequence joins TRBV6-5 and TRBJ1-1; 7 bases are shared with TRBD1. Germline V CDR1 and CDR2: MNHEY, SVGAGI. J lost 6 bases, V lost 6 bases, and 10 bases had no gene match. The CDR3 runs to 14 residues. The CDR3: CASRKGQLAPEAFF. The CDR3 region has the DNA TGTGCCAGCAGAAAGGGACAGTTGGCCCCTGAAGCTTTCTTT.

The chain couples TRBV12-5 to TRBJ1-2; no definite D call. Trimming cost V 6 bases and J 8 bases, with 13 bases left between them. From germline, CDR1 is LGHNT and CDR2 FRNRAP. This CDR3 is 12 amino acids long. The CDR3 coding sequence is TGTGCTAGTGGCCTCCCCGTTAGCGGCTACACCTTC. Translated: CASGLPVSGYTF.

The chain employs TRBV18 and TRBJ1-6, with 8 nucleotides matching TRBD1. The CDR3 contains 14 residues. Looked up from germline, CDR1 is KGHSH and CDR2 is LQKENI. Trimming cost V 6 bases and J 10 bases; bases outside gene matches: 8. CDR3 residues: CASSRGQGQSPLHF. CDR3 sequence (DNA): TGTGCCAGCTCCCGAGGACAGGGACAGTCACCCCTCCACTTT.

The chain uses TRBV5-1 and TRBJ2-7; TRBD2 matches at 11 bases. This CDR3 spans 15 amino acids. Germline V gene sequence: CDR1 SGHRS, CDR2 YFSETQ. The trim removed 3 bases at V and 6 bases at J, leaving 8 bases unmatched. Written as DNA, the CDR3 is TGCGCCAGCAGCTACGGCGGCGGGACTAGCGGCGAGCAGTACTTC. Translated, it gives CASSYGGGTSGEQYF.

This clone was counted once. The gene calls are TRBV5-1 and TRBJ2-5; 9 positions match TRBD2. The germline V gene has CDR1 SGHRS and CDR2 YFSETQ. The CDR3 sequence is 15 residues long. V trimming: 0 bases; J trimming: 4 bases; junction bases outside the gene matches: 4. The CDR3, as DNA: TGCGCCAGCAGCTTGGAAGGGCGGGAGGGAGAGACCCAGTACTTC. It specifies CASSLEGREGETQYF.

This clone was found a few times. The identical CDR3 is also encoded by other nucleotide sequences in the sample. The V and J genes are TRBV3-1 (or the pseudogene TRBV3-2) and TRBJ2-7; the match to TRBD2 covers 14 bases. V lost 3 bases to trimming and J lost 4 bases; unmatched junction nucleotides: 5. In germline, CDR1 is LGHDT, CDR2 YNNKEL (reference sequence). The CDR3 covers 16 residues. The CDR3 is CASSHMRTSGRYEQYF. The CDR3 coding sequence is TGTGCCAGCAGCCACATGAGGACTAGCGGGAGGTACGAGCAGTACTTC.

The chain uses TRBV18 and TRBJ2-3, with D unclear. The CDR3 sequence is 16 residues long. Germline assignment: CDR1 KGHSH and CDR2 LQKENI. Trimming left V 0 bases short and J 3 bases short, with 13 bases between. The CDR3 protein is CASSPPSLRATDTQYF. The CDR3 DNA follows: TGTGCCAGCTCACCACCCTCCCTCCGTGCGACAGATACGCAGTATTTT.

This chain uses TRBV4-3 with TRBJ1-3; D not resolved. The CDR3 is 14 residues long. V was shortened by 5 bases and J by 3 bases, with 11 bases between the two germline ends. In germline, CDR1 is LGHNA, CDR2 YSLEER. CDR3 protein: CASSVERVGNTIYF. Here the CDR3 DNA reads TGCGCCAGCAGCGTAGAACGGGTTGGAAACACCATATATTTT.

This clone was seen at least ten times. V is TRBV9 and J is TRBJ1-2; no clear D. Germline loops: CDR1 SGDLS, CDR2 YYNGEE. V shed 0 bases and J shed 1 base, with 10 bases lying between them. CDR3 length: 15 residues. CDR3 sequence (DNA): TGTGCCAGCAGCGTAGATCTGGGCAGTAACTATGGCTACACCTTC. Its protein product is CASSVDLGSNYGYTF. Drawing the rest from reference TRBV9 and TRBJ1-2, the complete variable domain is DSGVTQTPKHLITATGQRVTLRCSPRSGDLSVYWYQQSLDQGLQFLIQYYNGEERAKGNILERFSAQQFPDLHSELNLSSLELGDSALYFCASSVDLGSNYGYTFGSGTRLTVV.

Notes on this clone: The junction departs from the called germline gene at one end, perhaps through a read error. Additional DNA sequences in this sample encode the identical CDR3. In DNA form, the CDR3 reads TGTGCCAGCTCACCAGGACAGGGAGCTAATGAACAGTTCTTC. Residues: CASSPGQGANEQFF. The chain recombines TRBV18 with TRBJ2-1, with 8 bases identical to TRBD1. Germline loops: CDR1 KGHSH, CDR2 LQKENI. This CDR3 is built from 14 residues.

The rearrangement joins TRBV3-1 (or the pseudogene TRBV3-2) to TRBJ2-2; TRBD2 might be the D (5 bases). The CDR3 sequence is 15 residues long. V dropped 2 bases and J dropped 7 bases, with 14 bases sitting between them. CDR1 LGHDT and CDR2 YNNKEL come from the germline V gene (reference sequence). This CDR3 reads CASSQIRRIDGELFF. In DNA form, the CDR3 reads TGTGCCAGCAGCCAAATCCGGAGGATAGACGGGGAGCTGTTTTTT.

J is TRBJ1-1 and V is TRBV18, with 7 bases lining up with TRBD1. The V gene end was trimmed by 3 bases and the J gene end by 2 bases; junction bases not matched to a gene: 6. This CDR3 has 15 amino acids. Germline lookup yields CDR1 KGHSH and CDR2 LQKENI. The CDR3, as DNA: TGTGCCAGCTCACCGTTTACAGGGGTCAACACTGAAGCTTTCTTT. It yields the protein CASSPFTGVNTEAFF.

CDR3 residues: CASSQAGASGSETQYF. CDR3 in DNA: TGCGCCAGCAGCCAAGCCGGTGCATCCGGGTCAGAGACCCAGTACTTC. This chain connects TRBV4-1 to TRBJ2-5; D gene unclear. Germline V gene lookup returns CDR1 MGHRA and CDR2 YSYEKL. The CDR3 length is 16 residues. With 1 base removed from V and 4 bases from J, the gap between germline ends came to 16 bases.

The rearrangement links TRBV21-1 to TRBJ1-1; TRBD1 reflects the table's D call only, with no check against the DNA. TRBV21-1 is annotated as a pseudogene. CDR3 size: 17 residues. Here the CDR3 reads CATRQAGQGGMNTEAFF. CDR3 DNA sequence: TGTGCCACCCGACAGGCGGGACAGGGTGGTATGAACACTGAAGCTTTCTTT.

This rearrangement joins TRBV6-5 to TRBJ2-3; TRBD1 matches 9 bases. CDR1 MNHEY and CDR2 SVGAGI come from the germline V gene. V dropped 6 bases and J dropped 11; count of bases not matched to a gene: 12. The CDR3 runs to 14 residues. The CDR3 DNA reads TGTGCCAGCAGATCCGGGACAGGGATCCGAGTGCAGTATTTT. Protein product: CASRSGTGIRVQYF.

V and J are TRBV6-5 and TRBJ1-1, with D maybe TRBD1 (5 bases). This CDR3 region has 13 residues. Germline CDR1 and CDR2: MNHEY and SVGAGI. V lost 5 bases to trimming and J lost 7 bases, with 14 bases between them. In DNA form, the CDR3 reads TGTGCCAGCAGTCTTGGGGGGGTTGGTGAAGCTTTCTTT. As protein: CASSLGGVGEAFF.

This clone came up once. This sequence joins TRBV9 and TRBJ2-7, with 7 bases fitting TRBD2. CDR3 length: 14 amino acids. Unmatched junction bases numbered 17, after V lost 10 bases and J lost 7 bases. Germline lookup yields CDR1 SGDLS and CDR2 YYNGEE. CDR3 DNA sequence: TGTGCCTCCTCCGTCAGCCCACAAGCGGGGGAGCAGTACTTC. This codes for CASSVSPQAGEQYF.

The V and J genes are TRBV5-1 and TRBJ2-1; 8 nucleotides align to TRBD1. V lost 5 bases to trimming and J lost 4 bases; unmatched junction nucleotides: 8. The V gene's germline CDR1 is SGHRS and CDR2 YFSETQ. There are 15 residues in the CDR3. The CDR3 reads CASRRQGLTYNEQFF. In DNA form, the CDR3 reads TGCGCCAGCAGGCGACAGGGGTTGACATACAATGAGCAGTTCTTC.

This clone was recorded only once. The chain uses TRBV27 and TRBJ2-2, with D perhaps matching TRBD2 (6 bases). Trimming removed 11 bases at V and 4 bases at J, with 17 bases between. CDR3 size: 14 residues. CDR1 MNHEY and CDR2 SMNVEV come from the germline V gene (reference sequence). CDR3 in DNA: TGTGCCTCGATTGGGAGGCCGAGCACCGGGGAGCTGTTTTTT. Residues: CASIGRPSTGELFF.

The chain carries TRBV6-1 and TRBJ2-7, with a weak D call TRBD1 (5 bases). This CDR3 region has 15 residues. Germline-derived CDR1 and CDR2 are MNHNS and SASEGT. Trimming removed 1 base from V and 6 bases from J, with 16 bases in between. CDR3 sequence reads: CASSEVAGPRGEQYF. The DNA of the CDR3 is TGTGCCAGCAGTGAAGTCGCAGGGCCCAGAGGCGAGCAGTACTTC.

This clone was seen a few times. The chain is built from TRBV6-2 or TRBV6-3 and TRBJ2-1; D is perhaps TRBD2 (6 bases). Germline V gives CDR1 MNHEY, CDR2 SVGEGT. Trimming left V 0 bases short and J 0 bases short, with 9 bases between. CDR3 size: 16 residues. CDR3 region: CASSYSRDFSYNEQFF. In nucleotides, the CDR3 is TGTGCCAGCAGTTACTCGAGGGACTTCTCCTACAATGAGCAGTTCTTC.